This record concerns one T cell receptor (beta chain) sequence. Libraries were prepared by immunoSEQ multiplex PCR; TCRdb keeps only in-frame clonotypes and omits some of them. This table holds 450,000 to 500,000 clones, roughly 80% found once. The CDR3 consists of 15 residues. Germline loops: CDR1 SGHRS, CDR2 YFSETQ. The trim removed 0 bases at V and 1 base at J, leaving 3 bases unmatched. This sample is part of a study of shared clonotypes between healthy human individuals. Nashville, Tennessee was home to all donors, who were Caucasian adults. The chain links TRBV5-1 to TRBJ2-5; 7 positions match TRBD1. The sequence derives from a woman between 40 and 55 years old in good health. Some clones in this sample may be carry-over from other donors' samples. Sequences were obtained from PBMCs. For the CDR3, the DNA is TGCGCCAGCAGCTTGGTGGCAGGGGGCCAAGAGACCCAGTACTTC. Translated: CASSLVAGGQETQYF. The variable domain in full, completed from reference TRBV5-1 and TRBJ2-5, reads KAGVTQTPRYLIKTRGQQVTLSCSPISGHRSVSWYQQTPGQGLQFLFEYFSETQRNKGNFPGRFSGRQFSNSRSEMNVSTLELGDSALYLCASSLVAGGQETQYFGPGTRLLVL.